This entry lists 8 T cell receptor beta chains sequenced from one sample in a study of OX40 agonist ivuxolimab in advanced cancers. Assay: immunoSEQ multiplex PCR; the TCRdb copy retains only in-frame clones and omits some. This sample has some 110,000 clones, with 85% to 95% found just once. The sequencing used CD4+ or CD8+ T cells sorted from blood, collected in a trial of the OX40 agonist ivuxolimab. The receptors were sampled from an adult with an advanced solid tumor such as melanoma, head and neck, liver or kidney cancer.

CDR3 loop: CASSPGGGLSTDTQYF. The DNA of the CDR3 is TGTGCCAGCAGCCCAGGCGGAGGACTTAGCACAGATACGCAGTATTTT. The genes are TRBV7-9 and TRBJ2-3; D is perhaps TRBD2 (5 bases). CDR1 and CDR2 from the germline V gene are SEHNR and FQNEAQ (reference sequence). The CDR3 sequence is 16 residues long. V shed 5 bases and J shed 0 bases, with 15 bases lying between them.

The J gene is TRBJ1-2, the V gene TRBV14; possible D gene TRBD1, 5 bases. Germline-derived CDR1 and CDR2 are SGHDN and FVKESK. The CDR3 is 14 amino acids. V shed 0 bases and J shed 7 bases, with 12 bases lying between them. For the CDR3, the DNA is TGTGCCAGCAGCCAAGAAGCCCGCGGGGGTGGCTACACCTTC. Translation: CASSQEARGGGYTF.

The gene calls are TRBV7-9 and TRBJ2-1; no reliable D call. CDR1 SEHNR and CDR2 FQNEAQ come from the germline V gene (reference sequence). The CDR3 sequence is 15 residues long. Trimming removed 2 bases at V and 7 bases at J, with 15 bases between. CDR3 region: CASSLRVHRKNEQFF. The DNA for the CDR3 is TGTGCCAGCAGCTTAAGGGTCCATAGGAAGAATGAGCAGTTCTTC.

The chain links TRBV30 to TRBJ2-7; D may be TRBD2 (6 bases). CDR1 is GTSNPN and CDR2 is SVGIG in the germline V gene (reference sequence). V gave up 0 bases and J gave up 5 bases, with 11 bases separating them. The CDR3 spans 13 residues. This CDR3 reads CAWSVGGINEQYF. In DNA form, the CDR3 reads TGTGCCTGGAGTGTTGGGGGGATCAACGAGCAGTACTTC.

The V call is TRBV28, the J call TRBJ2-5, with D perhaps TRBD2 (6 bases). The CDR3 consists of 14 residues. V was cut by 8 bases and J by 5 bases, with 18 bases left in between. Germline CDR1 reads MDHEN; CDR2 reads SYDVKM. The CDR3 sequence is CASRGPRRAETQYF. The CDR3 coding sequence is TGTGCCAGCCGCGGGCCTCGGAGGGCGGAGACCCAGTACTTC.

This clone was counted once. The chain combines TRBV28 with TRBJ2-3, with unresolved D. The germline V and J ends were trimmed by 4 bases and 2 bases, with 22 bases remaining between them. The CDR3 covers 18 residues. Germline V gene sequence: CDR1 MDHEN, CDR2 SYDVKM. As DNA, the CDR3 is TGTGCCAGCAGTTCCCCCAGCTACTGGAAGGGTGACACAGATACGCAGTATTTT. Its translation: CASSSPSYWKGDTDTQYF.

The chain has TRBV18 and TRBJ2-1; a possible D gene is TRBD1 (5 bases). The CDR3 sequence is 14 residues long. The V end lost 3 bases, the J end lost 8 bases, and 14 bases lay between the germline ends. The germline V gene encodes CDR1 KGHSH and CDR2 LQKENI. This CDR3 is CASSPTGRDHEQFF. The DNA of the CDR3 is TGTGCCAGCTCACCTACAGGCAGGGATCATGAGCAGTTCTTC.

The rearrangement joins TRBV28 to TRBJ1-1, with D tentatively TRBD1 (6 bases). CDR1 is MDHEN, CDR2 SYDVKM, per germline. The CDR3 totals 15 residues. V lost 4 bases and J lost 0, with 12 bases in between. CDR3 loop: CASSSGTTMNTEAFF. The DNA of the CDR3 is TGTGCCAGCAGTTCCGGGACAACGATGAACACTGAAGCTTTCTTT.